The T cell receptor beta chain described here comes from a study of T-cell reconstitution after alpha-beta-depleted transplantation in children. Points from the study as a whole: Roughly two months post-transplant, alpha-beta T cells reportedly originated from several hundred graft clones that had expanded.

Preparation of the TCRbeta library was carried out with unique molecular identifiers. TCRdb reanalysed the PCR reads using MiXCR and keeps one entry per CDR3 protein. The table has some 300,000 distinct CDR3 sequences, over 9% seen once. This clonotype was recorded at least ten times. The antigen remains unidentified. This CDR3 region has 17 residues. The germline V gene has CDR1 SGHRS and CDR2 YFSETQ. Trimming took 6 bases from V and 4 from J; bases not matched to a gene: 16. This clonotype was sampled from a boy in the first two years of life with acute myeloid leukemia, due to receive a stem cell transplant. The chain couples TRBV5-1 to TRBJ2-1; TRBD2 agrees at 7 bases. The sequenced sample was PBMCs, obtained before TCRalphabeta/CD19-depleted stem cell transplant. CDR3: CASMAGVTINSYNEQFF. CDR3 DNA sequence: TGCGCCAGCATGGCGGGAGTCACGATCAACTCATACAATGAGCAGTTCTTC.